One sample yielded the 19 T cell receptor beta chains listed below, sequenced in a study of radiotherapy plus CTLA-4 blockade in lung cancer. Method: immunoSEQ multiplex PCR; TCRdb's copy keeps in-frame clones and lacks some. Among more than 30,000 clones, roughly 71% were seen once, and the ten largest hold approximately 3.9%. This specimen consisted of peripheral blood, obtained from a patient treated with radiotherapy plus ipilimumab. These TCRs come from a human donor with non-small cell lung cancer who had stable disease on radiotherapy plus ipilimumab.

The V and J genes are TRBV5-6 and TRBJ2-7, with a weak D call TRBD1 (5 bases). Germline CDR1 is SGHDT and CDR2 is YYEEEE. The CDR3 consists of 14 residues. Trimming removed 2 bases at V and 4 bases at J, with 13 bases between. CDR3 sequence (DNA): TGTGCCAGCAGCTTAGGGCAGGGTAGGTACGAGCAGTACTTC. Translated, it gives CASSLGQGRYEQYF. Complete variable domain (other parts from reference TRBV5-6 and TRBJ2-7): DAGVTQSPTHLIKTRGQQVTLRCSPKSGHDTVSWYQQALGQGPQFIFQYYEEEERQRGNFPDRFSGHQFPNYSSELNVNALLLGDSALYLCASSLGQGRYEQYFGPGTRLTVT.

This clone was counted once. V usage is TRBV10-3 and J usage is TRBJ2-7, with a weak D call TRBD2 (6 bases). Trimming left V 6 bases short and J 4 bases short, with 13 bases between. The CDR3 is 13 amino acids. Germline V gene sequence: CDR1 ENHRY, CDR2 SYGVKD. CDR3 coding DNA: TGTGCCATCAGGGGATCGGAGGGGTACGAGCAGTACTTC. Amino acids: CAIRGSEGYEQYF.

The chain carries TRBV9 and TRBJ2-1; D is ambiguous. With 0 bases removed from V and 0 bases from J, the gap between germline ends came to 7 bases. The CDR3 is 15 amino acids. In germline, CDR1 is SGDLS, CDR2 YYNGEE. CDR3 residues: CASSVGGDSYNEQFF. DNA of the CDR3: TGTGCCAGCAGCGTAGGAGGCGACTCCTACAATGAGCAGTTCTTC.

The V and J genes are TRBV7-2 and TRBJ2-5; no clear D gene. V was trimmed by 1 base and J by 3 bases, leaving 15 bases between them. Per germline, CDR1 SGHTA and CDR2 FQGNSA. This CDR3 has 16 amino acids. The DNA for the CDR3 is TGTGCCAGCAGCTTAGGTTGGGTTCGGAGTGAAGAGACCCAGTACTTC. Residues: CASSLGWVRSEETQYF. Full variable domain (outside the CDR3, taken from reference TRBV7-2 and TRBJ2-5): GAGVSQSPSNKVTEKGKDVELRCDPISGHTALYWYRQSLGQGLEFLIYFQGNSAPDKSGLPSDRFSAERTGGSVSTLTIQRTQQEDSAVYLCASSLGWVRSEETQYFGPGTRLLVL.

CDR3 bases: TGTGCCAGCAGCTTTTTTACAGGGGCGAACACCGGGGAGCTGTTTTTT. Translation: CASSFFTGANTGELFF. This sequence joins TRBV7-9 and TRBJ2-2, with TRBD1 matching over 7 bases. V dropped 3 bases and J dropped 0; count of bases not matched to a gene: 4. Germline loops: CDR1 SEHNR, CDR2 FQNEAQ (reference sequence). CDR3 size: 16 residues.

This clone occurred a few times. The chain combines TRBV10-3 with TRBJ2-7; D is uncertain. From germline, CDR1 is ENHRY and CDR2 SYGVKD. V was trimmed by 0 bases and J by 5 bases, leaving 14 bases between them. The CDR3 contains 15 residues. CDR3 nucleotide sequence: TGTGCCATCAGTGAGTCAGGTGGAAGATCCCACGAGCAGTACTTC. Encoded protein: CAISESGGRSHEQYF.

Judged by abundance, this clone is medium-sized. V usage is TRBV7-8 and J usage is TRBJ1-3; no clear D gene. Per germline, CDR1 SGHVS and CDR2 FQNEAQ. Trimming took 5 bases from V and 3 from J, leaving 11 bases between them. This CDR3 region has 14 residues. As DNA, the CDR3 is TGTGCCAGCAGCCCTCAGCGTGGTGGAAACACCATATATTTT. This codes for CASSPQRGGNTIYF.

This clone was detected only a few times. The rearrangement links TRBV29-1 to TRBJ2-3; TRBD2 agrees at 14 bases. From germline, CDR1 is SQVTM and CDR2 ANQGSEA. Trimming at V came to 5 bases and at J to 9 bases, leaving 16 bases not matched to a gene. This CDR3 comprises 17 residues. DNA of the CDR3: TGCAGCGTTACAAAAAGACTAGCGGGAGGGACGGGCGACACGCAGTATTTT. It specifies CSVTKRLAGGTGDTQYF.

This clone was seen a few times. The chain joins TRBV19 to TRBJ2-1; D possibly corresponds to TRBD1 (6 bases). V lost 7 bases and J lost 4, with 20 bases in between. The CDR3 has 16 amino acids. Germline V gene sequence: CDR1 LNHDA, CDR2 SQIVND (reference sequence). The CDR3 DNA reads TGTGCCAGTACCCAAGGGGACAAGCGAGCTTACAATGAGCAGTTCTTC. As protein: CASTQGDKRAYNEQFF.

The chain recombines TRBV19 with TRBJ2-1; TRBD1 aligns across 7 bases. The CDR3 is 13 residues long. Germline V CDR1 and CDR2: LNHDA, SQIVND (reference sequence). The V segment lost 5 bases and the J segment 10 bases; nucleotides outside the gene matches: 8. Written as DNA, the CDR3 is TGTGCCAGTAGTGGACAGGCCAGGGGGGAGCAGTTCTTC. This translates into CASSGQARGEQFF.

As regards this clone: The sample holds other DNA sequences that translate to the same CDR3. The chain couples TRBV7-2 to TRBJ2-5; TRBD1 matches 7 bases. The J segment lost 1 base and the V segment lost 0 bases, leaving 2 bases of the junction unmatched. The CDR3 loop spans 15 amino acids. Germline V CDR1 and CDR2: SGHTA, FQGNSA. CDR3 sequence reads: CASSLAGTAQETQYF. The CDR3 coding sequence is TGTGCCAGCAGCTTAGCGGGGACAGCCCAAGAGACCCAGTACTTC.

The chain joins TRBV19 to TRBJ1-1, with D unclear. With 1 base removed from V and 1 base from J, the gap between germline ends came to 10 bases. Germline V lookup: CDR1 LNHDA, CDR2 SQIVND (reference sequence). This CDR3 is built from 15 residues. This chain's CDR3 is CASSIGKGRNTEAFF. CDR3 coding DNA: TGTGCCAGTAGTATAGGTAAAGGGAGGAACACTGAAGCTTTCTTT.

CDR3 region: CASSQGFSGSIPDTQYF. Here the CDR3 DNA reads TGCGCCAGCAGCCAAGGCTTTAGCGGGAGTATCCCAGATACGCAGTATTTT. The chain has TRBV4-1 and TRBJ2-3, with 9 nucleotides matching TRBD2. The germline V gene encodes CDR1 MGHRA and CDR2 YSYEKL. The V segment lost 1 base and the J segment 4 bases; nucleotides outside the gene matches: 9. The CDR3 runs to 17 residues.

The chain is built from TRBV14 and TRBJ2-2; TRBD1 or TRBD2 may be the D gene (5 bases each). Germline-derived CDR1 and CDR2 are SGHDN and FVKESK. This CDR3 comprises 15 residues. Trimming left V 4 bases short and J 2 bases short, with 11 bases between. The CDR3 reads CASSRGGVNTGELFF. CDR3 coding DNA: TGTGCCAGCAGCCGTGGGGGAGTCAACACCGGGGAGCTGTTTTTT.

This clone was recorded only once. This sequence joins TRBV13 and TRBJ2-1; 8 positions match TRBD1. The CDR3 covers 15 residues. Germline CDR1 is PRHDT and CDR2 is FYEKMQ (reference sequence). V shed 4 bases, J shed 6 bases, and the junction held 8 bases outside the gene matches. CDR3 in DNA: TGTGCCAGCAGCTATCAGGGGGCCCGGACCAATGAGCAGTTCTTC. Its translation: CASSYQGARTNEQFF. Supplemented by reference TRBV13 and TRBJ2-1, the full variable domain reads AAGVIQSPRHLIKEKRETATLKCYPIPRHDTVYWYQQGPGQDPQFLISFYEKMQSDKGSIPDRFSAQQFSDYHSELNMSSLELGDSALYFCASSYQGARTNEQFFGPGTRLTVL.

This clone was seen a few times. The chain uses TRBV30 and TRBJ1-4, with no clear D. V dropped 2 bases and J dropped 8 bases, with 18 bases sitting between them. CDR3 length: 15 amino acids. Germline CDR1 is GTSNPN and CDR2 is SVGIG (reference sequence). The CDR3 region has the DNA TGTGCCTGGAGTAATGGCCCTGGCGCTTCGGAAAAACTGTTTTTT. Translation: CAWSNGPGASEKLFF. Supplemented by reference TRBV30 and TRBJ1-4, the full variable domain reads SQTIHQWPATLVQPVGSPLSLECTVEGTSNPNLYWYRQAAGRGLQLLFYSVGIGQISSEVPQNLSASRPQDRQFILSSKKLLLSDSGFYLCAWSNGPGASEKLFFGSGTQLSVL.

The chain has TRBV10-1 and TRBJ2-7; D unresolved. This CDR3 contains 11 residues. V was pared by 3 bases and J by 5 bases, with 5 bases between. Germline-derived CDR1 and CDR2 are WNHNN and SYGVQD (reference sequence). The CDR3 spells CASSDGDEQYF. Here the CDR3 DNA reads TGCGCCAGCAGTGACGGCGACGAGCAGTACTTC.

This clone was counted between two and nine times. The chain couples TRBV7-6 to TRBJ2-5; no definite D call. The germline gives CDR1 SGHVS, CDR2 FNYEAQ. Trimming took 5 bases from V and 4 from J, leaving 8 bases between them. The CDR3 covers 12 residues. The chain's CDR3 is CASSPMGETQYF. The DNA for the CDR3 is TGTGCCAGCAGCCCCATGGGAGAGACCCAGTACTTC.

V and J are TRBV18 and TRBJ2-3; D is possibly TRBD1 (6 bases). The CDR3 runs to 12 residues. Germline V gene lookup returns CDR1 KGHSH and CDR2 LQKENI. Trimming pared 7 bases from V and 10 bases from J, leaving 15 bases between. The CDR3 nucleotides read TGTGCCAGCTACGGAACAGGGCCCCCGCAGTATTTT. Translating gives CASYGTGPPQYF.